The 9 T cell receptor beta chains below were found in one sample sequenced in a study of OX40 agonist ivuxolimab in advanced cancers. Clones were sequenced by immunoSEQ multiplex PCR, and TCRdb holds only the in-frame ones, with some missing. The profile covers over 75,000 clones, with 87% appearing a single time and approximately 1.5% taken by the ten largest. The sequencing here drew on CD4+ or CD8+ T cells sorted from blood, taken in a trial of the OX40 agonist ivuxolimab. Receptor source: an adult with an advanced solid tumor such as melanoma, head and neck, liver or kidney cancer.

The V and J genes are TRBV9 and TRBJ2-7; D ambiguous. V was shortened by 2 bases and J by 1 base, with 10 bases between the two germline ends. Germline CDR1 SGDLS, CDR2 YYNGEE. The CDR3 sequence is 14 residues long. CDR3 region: CASSVSSQSYEQYF. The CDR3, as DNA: TGTGCCAGCAGCGTCTCCAGCCAATCCTACGAGCAGTACTTC.

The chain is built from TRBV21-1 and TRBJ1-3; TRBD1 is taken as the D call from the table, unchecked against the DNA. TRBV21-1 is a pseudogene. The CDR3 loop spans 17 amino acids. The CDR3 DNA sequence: TGTGCCAGCAGCAAAGGGGCAGGCAGGGACTCTGGAAACACCATATATTTT. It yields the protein CASSKGAGRDSGNTIYF.

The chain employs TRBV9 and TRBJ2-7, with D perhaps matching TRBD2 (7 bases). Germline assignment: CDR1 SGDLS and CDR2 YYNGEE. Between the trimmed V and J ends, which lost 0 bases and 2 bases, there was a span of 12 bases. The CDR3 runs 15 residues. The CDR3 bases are TGTGCCAGCAGCGTAGATGGGGGGGCCGCCTACGAGCAGTACTTC. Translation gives CASSVDGGAAYEQYF. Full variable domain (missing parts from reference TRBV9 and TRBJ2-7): DSGVTQTPKHLITATGQRVTLRCSPRSGDLSVYWYQQSLDQGLQFLIQYYNGEERAKGNILERFSAQQFPDLHSELNLSSLELGDSALYFCASSVDGGAAYEQYFGPGTRLTVT.

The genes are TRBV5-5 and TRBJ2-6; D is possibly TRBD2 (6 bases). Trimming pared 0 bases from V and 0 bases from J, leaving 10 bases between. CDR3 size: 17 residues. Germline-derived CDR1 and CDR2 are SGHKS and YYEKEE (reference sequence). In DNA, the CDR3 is TGTGCCAGCAGCTTGGCTGGGGGGAGCTCTGGGGCCAACGTCCTGACTTTC. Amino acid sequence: CASSLAGGSSGANVLTF.

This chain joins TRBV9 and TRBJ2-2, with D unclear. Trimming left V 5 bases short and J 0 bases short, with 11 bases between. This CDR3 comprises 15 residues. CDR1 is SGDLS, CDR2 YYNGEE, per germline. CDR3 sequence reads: CASSFSSTNTGELFF. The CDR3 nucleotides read TGTGCCAGCAGTTTTAGCTCCACGAACACCGGGGAGCTGTTTTTT.

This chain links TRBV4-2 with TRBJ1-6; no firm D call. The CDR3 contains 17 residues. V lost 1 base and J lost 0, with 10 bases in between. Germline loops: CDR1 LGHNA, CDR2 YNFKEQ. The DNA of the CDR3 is TGTGCCAGCAGCCAAGTTCCCCTGGGCTCCTATAATTCACCCCTCCACTTT. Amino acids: CASSQVPLGSYNSPLHF.

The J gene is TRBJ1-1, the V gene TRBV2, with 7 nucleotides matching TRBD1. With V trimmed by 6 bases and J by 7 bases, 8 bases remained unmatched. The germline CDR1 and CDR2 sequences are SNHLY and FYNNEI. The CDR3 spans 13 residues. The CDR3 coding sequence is TGTGCCAGCAGCGAACAGGGGCTCGGTGAAGCTTTCTTT. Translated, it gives CASSEQGLGEAFF.

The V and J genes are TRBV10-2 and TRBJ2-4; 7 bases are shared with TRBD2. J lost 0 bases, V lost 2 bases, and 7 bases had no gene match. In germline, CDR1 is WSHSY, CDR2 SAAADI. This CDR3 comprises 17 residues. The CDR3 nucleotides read TGCGCCAGCAGTGAGGGGGAGGGTGGTAAAGCCAAAAACATTCAGTACTTC. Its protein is CASSEGEGGKAKNIQYF.

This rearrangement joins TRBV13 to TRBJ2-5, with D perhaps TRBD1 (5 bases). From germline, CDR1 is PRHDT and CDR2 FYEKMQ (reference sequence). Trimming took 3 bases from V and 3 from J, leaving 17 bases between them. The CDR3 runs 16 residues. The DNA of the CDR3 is TGTGCCAGCAGCTTCAGGGTTTACCACGATGAAGAGACCCAGTACTTC. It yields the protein CASSFRVYHDEETQYF. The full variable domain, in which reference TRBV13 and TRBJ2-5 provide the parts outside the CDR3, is AAGVIQSPRHLIKEKRETATLKCYPIPRHDTVYWYQQGPGQDPQFLISFYEKMQSDKGSIPDRFSAQQFSDYHSELNMSSLELGDSALYFCASSFRVYHDEETQYFGPGTRLLVL.